These 2 T cell receptor beta chains originate from one sample sequenced in a study of long-term antiretroviral therapy in people with HIV. At survey level, the immunoSEQ assay was run in its v3.0 version. Measured with immunoSEQ multiplex PCR; TCRdb has only the in-frame clones, and not every one. The sample holds 20,000 to 30,000 clones; roughly 83% are singletons and the top ten take about 16%. The sample here was unsorted PBMCs, taken around 4.3 years after starting antiretroviral therapy. These receptors were collected from a man younger than 40 with HIV.

V gene TRBV29-1 combines with J gene TRBJ2-7, with D tentatively TRBD1 (5 bases). This CDR3 contains 12 residues. Germline V gene data show CDR1 as SQVTM and CDR2 as ANQGSEA. The V end lost 7 bases, the J end lost 5 bases, and 15 bases lay between the germline ends. The chain's CDR3 is CSGRQGRNEQYF. The CDR3 DNA reads TGCAGCGGTCGGCAGGGCCGGAACGAGCAGTACTTC.

This clone appeared a single time. The V and J genes are TRBV7-9 and TRBJ2-6; weak D call: TRBD1 (5 bases). CDR1 is SEHNR, CDR2 FQNEAQ, per germline (reference sequence). CDR3 length: 14 amino acids. CDR3 amino acids: CAPTQGEGANVLTF. In DNA, the CDR3 is TGTGCTCCCACGCAAGGGGAAGGGGCCAACGTCCTGACTTTC.